This TCR beta chain was identified in a study of OX40 agonist ivuxolimab in advanced cancers. V trimming: 2 bases; J trimming: 2 bases; junction bases outside the gene matches: 1. The CDR3 totals 14 residues. Per the germline V gene, CDR1 is SGHNT and CDR2 is YYREEE (reference sequence). Using immunoSEQ multiplex PCR, the repertoire was profiled, and TCRdb retains in-frame clones only, with some absent. This table has around 30,000 clones, approximately 80% appearing once. This sequence was found in an adult with an advanced solid tumor such as melanoma, head and neck, liver or kidney cancer. The sample consisted of CD4+ or CD8+ T cells sorted from blood, taken in a trial of the OX40 agonist ivuxolimab. The chain is built from TRBV5-4 and TRBJ2-7; 10 nucleotides align to TRBD1. The CDR3 region is CASSFGTGAYEQYF. CDR3 coding DNA: TGTGCCAGCAGCTTCGGGACAGGGGCCTACGAGCAGTACTTC.